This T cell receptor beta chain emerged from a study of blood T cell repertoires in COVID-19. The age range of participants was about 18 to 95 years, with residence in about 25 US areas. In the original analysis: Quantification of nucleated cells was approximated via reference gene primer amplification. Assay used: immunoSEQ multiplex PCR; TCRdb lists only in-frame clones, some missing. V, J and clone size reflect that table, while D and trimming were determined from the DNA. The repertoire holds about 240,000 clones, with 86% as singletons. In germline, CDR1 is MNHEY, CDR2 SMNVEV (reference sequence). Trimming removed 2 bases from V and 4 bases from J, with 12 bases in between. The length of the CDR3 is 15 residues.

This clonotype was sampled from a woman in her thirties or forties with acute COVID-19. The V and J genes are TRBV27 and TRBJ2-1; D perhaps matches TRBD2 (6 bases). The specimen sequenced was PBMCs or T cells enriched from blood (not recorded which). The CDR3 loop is CASSLGSSVYNEQFF. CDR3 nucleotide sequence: TGTGCCAGCAGTTTAGGGTCTAGCGTTTACAATGAGCAGTTCTTC.